Following are 7 T cell receptor beta chains from one sample sequenced in a study of T cells after yellow fever vaccination. TCRdb fed the 5' RACE reads into MiXCR, producing one record per CDR3 protein. The repertoire holds hundreds of thousands of distinct CDR3 sequences, 15% to 20% seen once, with roughly 13% in the top ten. This material consisted of PBMCs, taken 15 days after the yellow fever booster vaccination. Receptor source: a man aged 25 to 40 who received the YFV17D yellow fever vaccine.

The table lists this clonotype with a few counts. The chain links TRBV24-1 to TRBJ2-1; D perhaps matches TRBD2 (6 bases). In germline, CDR1 is KGHDR, CDR2 SFDVKD. V shed 0 bases and J shed 7 bases, with 9 bases lying between them. This CDR3 has 14 amino acids. In DNA form, the CDR3 reads TGTGCCACCAGTGATTTGAGCGGAGGGAATGAGCAGTTCTTC. Protein: CATSDLSGGNEQFF.

This clonotype was observed many times. The chain carries TRBV7-6 and TRBJ2-5; D gene unclear. The V gene's germline CDR1 is SGHVS and CDR2 FNYEAQ. The CDR3 runs 13 residues. V dropped 5 bases and J dropped 5 bases, with 12 bases sitting between them. The CDR3 protein is CASSLQPRETQYF. CDR3 nucleotides: TGTGCCAGCAGCCTACAGCCTCGGGAGACCCAGTACTTC.

The J gene is TRBJ2-1, the V gene TRBV20-1; 9 bases align to TRBD2. Germline values: CDR1 DFQATT, CDR2 SNEGSKA (reference sequence). This CDR3 is 13 amino acids long. Trimming cost V 7 bases and J 10 bases; bases outside gene matches: 11. CDR3 sequence: CSVSRAGGREQFF. CDR3 nucleotides: TGCAGTGTCTCTCGAGCGGGAGGACGGGAGCAGTTCTTC.

The chain links TRBV20-1 to TRBJ2-1; D is possibly TRBD2 (6 bases). V was shortened by 0 bases and J by 4 bases, with 16 bases between the two germline ends. From germline, CDR1 is DFQATT and CDR2 SNEGSKA (reference sequence). This CDR3 is built from 16 residues. The CDR3 reads CSARDRDFPIYNEQFF. CDR3 sequence (DNA): TGCAGTGCTAGAGACCGGGACTTTCCAATTTACAATGAGCAGTTCTTC.

The rearrangement uses TRBV27 and TRBJ2-7, with D perhaps assigned TRBD1 or TRBD2 (6 bases each). This CDR3 is built from 15 residues. V gave up 6 bases and J gave up 3 bases, with 18 bases separating them. Per the germline V gene, CDR1 is MNHEY and CDR2 is SMNVEV (reference sequence). DNA of the CDR3: TGTGCCAGCAGGCCCCCGGGGGCGCCGGGCTACGAGCAGTACTTC. As protein: CASRPPGAPGYEQYF.

The chain links TRBV29-1 to TRBJ2-1; 14 nucleotides match TRBD2. Germline CDR1 and CDR2: SQVTM and ANQGSEA. This CDR3 spans 14 amino acids. With 6 bases clipped from V and 8 bases from J, the junction kept 6 bases outside the gene matches. CDR3: CSVRLAGGPDEQFF. The CDR3 DNA reads TGCAGCGTCAGACTAGCGGGAGGGCCCGATGAGCAGTTCTTC.

This sequence joins TRBV10-3 and TRBJ2-7, with D perhaps TRBD2 (6 bases). V lost 11 bases and J lost 2, with 13 bases in between. Germline V CDR1 and CDR2: ENHRY, SYGVKD. There are 12 residues in the CDR3. CDR3 DNA: TGTGCCGGCGGGATCGATCCCTACGAGCAGTACTTC. This codes for CAGGIDPYEQYF.